The 12 T cell receptor beta chains given below trace back to one sample, sequenced in a study of T cell changes during pregnancy in multiple sclerosis. Some clones are missing from TCRdb's copy, which holds only in-frame ones; the method was immunoSEQ multiplex PCR. The top ten clones hold over 0.5% of a sample with about 36,000 clones, 88% of them seen once. The starting material was CD4+ T cells from peripheral blood mononuclear cells, obtained in the first trimester of pregnancy. The receptor set was obtained from a female donor with multiple sclerosis, enrolled in a pregnancy study.

The chain employs TRBV2 and TRBJ1-5; perhaps TRBD1 as D (6 bases). The CDR3 has 13 residues. CDR1 SNHLY and CDR2 FYNNEI come from the germline V gene. V was trimmed by 7 bases and J by 4 bases, leaving 11 bases between them. Here the CDR3 DNA reads TGTGCCAGCAAACAGGGCTTGAATCAGCCCCAGCATTTT. It translates to CASKQGLNQPQHF.

The chain carries TRBV18 and TRBJ1-1; TRBD1 agrees at 9 bases. V shed 4 bases, J shed 4 bases, and the junction held 4 bases outside the gene matches. This CDR3 has 14 residues. Germline V gene lookup returns CDR1 KGHSH and CDR2 LQKENI. The CDR3 DNA sequence: TGTGCCAGCTCACTGGGACAGGGTGGCACTGAAGCTTTCTTT. It encodes CASSLGQGGTEAFF.

The chain employs TRBV7-8 and TRBJ2-3; 7 bases align to TRBD1. Per germline, CDR1 SGHVS and CDR2 FQNEAQ. This CDR3 region has 17 residues. V lost 0 bases and J lost 2; bases outside the gene matches: 8. This CDR3 is CASSLARTGRTTDTQYF. As DNA, the CDR3 is TGTGCCAGCAGCTTAGCGCGGACAGGTCGGACCACAGATACGCAGTATTTT.

About this clone itself: A junction boundary mismatches the germline segment, possibly from a read error. This sequence joins TRBV7-6 and TRBJ2-2; D is ambiguous. This CDR3 region has 15 residues. Germline V gene lookup returns CDR1 SGHVS and CDR2 FNYEAQ. CDR3 sequence: CASSKAGLNAGELFF. For the CDR3, the DNA is TGTGCCAGCAGCAAAGCAGGCCTGAACGCCGGGGAGCTGTTTTTT.

This chain uses TRBV19 with TRBJ2-3; weak D call: TRBD1 (5 bases). The CDR3 is made up of 16 amino acids. V was cut by 6 bases and J by 3 bases, with 19 bases left in between. Germline V gives CDR1 LNHDA, CDR2 SQIVND (reference sequence). CDR3 DNA sequence: TGTGCCAGTAGACCCAACAGGCTCCTGGGGACAGATACGCAGTATTTT. It encodes CASRPNRLLGTDTQYF.

The chain couples TRBV15 to TRBJ2-5, with D unclear. Trimming stripped 0 bases from V and 1 base from J, with 9 bases between. The CDR3 is made up of 15 amino acids. The germline CDR1 and CDR2 sequences are LNHNV and YYDKDF (reference sequence). The CDR3 reads CATSRDQAPQETQYF. The CDR3 coding sequence is TGTGCCACCAGCAGAGATCAGGCCCCCCAAGAGACCCAGTACTTC. Combining the CDR3 with reference TRBV15 and TRBJ2-5 gives the whole variable domain DAMVIQNPRYQVTQFGKPVTLSCSQTLNHNVMYWYQQKSSQAPKLLFHYYDKDFNNEADTPDNFQSRRPNTSFCFLDIRSPGLGDTAMYLCATSRDQAPQETQYFGPGTRLLVL.

The chain links TRBV7-2 to TRBJ2-5, with 7 bases aligning to TRBD1. Germline assignment: CDR1 SGHTA and CDR2 FQGNSA. V trimming: 4 bases; J trimming: 0 bases; junction bases outside the gene matches: 5. The CDR3 has 15 residues. CDR3 DNA: TGTGCCAGCAGCTCGGGACAGCTAGACCAAGAGACCCAGTACTTC. Residues: CASSSGQLDQETQYF.

This rearrangement joins TRBV2 to TRBJ2-5, with TRBD1 matching over 7 bases. V dropped 6 bases and J dropped 5; count of bases not matched to a gene: 21. The CDR3 extends over 18 amino acids. Germline CDR1 and CDR2: SNHLY and FYNNEI. CDR3 amino acids: CASSAATGQADRVETQYF. CDR3 in DNA: TGTGCCAGCAGCGCAGCGACCGGACAGGCCGACAGGGTCGAGACCCAGTACTTC.

This CDR3 reads CATRTGTAGSPAFF. DNA of the CDR3: TGTGCCACCCGGACTGGGACTGCCGGGAGCCCGGCTTTCTTT. The genes are TRBV6-1 and TRBJ1-1, with a possible D match to TRBD1 (5 bases). V was shortened by 10 bases and J by 11 bases, with 26 bases between the two germline ends. This CDR3 contains 14 residues. Germline V CDR1 and CDR2: MNHNS, SASEGT.

V and J are TRBV19 and TRBJ1-1; D is uncertain. Looked up from germline, CDR1 is LNHDA and CDR2 is SQIVND (reference sequence). The CDR3 runs 12 residues. V lost 10 bases to trimming and J lost 2 bases, with 11 bases between them. CDR3 sequence (DNA): TGTGCCACTGGAACAGACAACACTGAAGCTTTCTTT. Protein sequence: CATGTDNTEAFF.

This clone was observed a single time. The chain joins TRBV19 to TRBJ1-1; D is uncertain. Trimming left V 6 bases short and J 7 bases short, with 12 bases between. CDR1 is LNHDA and CDR2 is SQIVND in the germline V gene (reference sequence). The CDR3 has 12 amino acids. The CDR3 region is CASSFIQSEAFF. The CDR3 DNA sequence: TGTGCCAGTAGCTTCATACAGAGTGAAGCTTTCTTT.

The chain uses TRBV5-4 and TRBJ2-1; 7 nucleotides match TRBD2. CDR3 length: 16 amino acids. V was pared by 4 bases and J by 0 bases, with 7 bases of the junction left unmatched. CDR1 is SGHNT, CDR2 YYREEE, per germline (reference sequence). DNA of the CDR3: TGTGCCAGCAGCCCGGGAGGCCAGAGCTCCTACAATGAGCAGTTCTTC. It codes for CASSPGGQSSYNEQFF.